Listed here is a single T cell receptor beta chain. Its antigen specificity is not known. No much larger clonotype is one base removed from it; base qualities were not supplied. The sample is drawn from a study of a mutant IDH1 vaccine in newly diagnosed glioma (dated by TCRdb to about 2021). Some background on the complete study: Vaccination started 4-6 weeks after radiotherapy alone, or was given together with temozolomide cycles in the groups whose treatment included chemotherapy. Before enrollment, most patients had been given radiochemotherapy with temozolomide as standard therapy, while the rest had received either radiotherapy alone or temozolomide alone. The week-35 safety follow-up was designated visit V12, and the week-47 end of study was designated visit V13. Of the 32 patients who were treated, about 62% were male and around 40% were female, and the mean age was roughly 40 years. Peripheral blood samples were drawn at six visits, namely V03 (baseline), V05, V07, V10, V12 and V13. For exploratory analyses, 25 to 30 treated patients had longitudinal TCRB deep sequencing done wherever samples were available. Study-wide conclusions, independent of this receptor: The authors noted that analyses of patient blood samples could not be reproduced because of sample limitations. Availability determined which PBMC samples were chosen for TCRB deep sequencing. Across multiple MHC alleles, vaccine-induced immune responses were seen in 90% to 95% of patients. Pseudoprogression seemed to be unrelated to changes in the top peripheral T cell clonotypes found by TCRB sequencing.

In the germline V gene (reference sequence), CDR1 corresponds to SGHNT and CDR2 to YYREEE. The CDR3 has 15 amino acids, counting the end cysteine and phenylalanine. The DNA shown is the 45-base CDR3, in frame from base 1. At the junction V is shortened by 1 base and J by 5 bases; bases outside the gene matches: 3. The library was built by means of the immunoSEQ multiplex PCR assay. Rearranged TCR beta chain sequences were amplified using the hsTCRB Kit according to the manufacturer's protocol. An Illumina MiSeq was used to sequence the TCRB libraries. The authors' pipeline ran thus. The kit vendor's proprietary platform handled demultiplexing, trimming and gene mapping. TCRdb's version of the immuneACCESS table is confined to in-frame rearrangements and falls short of the full clone set. An unresolved V gene accounts for under half of the shortfall where checked; the remainder is of unknown origin. V, J and clone size are taken as reported in that table, and D and trimming were inferred from the DNA itself. The sample profile shows around 50,000 clones; 80% to 85% of them were found once. The ten top clones hold approximately 4.5% of the sample.

Interpreted using the paper, the time point label stands for: week 35, safety follow-up. A 20-mer mutant IDH1 peptide at 300 micrograms in Montanide made up each vaccine dose, which was injected subcutaneously together with topical imiquimod. Eight vaccinations were administered to patients in weeks 1, 3, 5, 7, 11, 15, 19 and 23, corresponding to visits V03 through V10. Newly diagnosed WHO grade 3 or 4 IDH1-mutant astrocytomas showing loss of nuclear ATRX were present in the donors. The samples were drawn from NOA16, a multicentre, single-arm, open-label phase I trial in Germany that tested a mutant IDH1 peptide vaccine in humans for the first time. The DNeasy Blood and Tissue Kit was used to extract genomic DNA from EDTA blood for TCRB sequencing.

This clonotype was sampled from a young woman with glioma. Source: PBMCs, taken from a glioma patient whose treatment included an IDH1 peptide vaccine. The receptor chain draws on TRBV5-4 and TRBJ2-2, and 9 junction bases match TRBD2. The DNA sequence is given as TGTGCCAGCAGCTTGAGTCTAGCGGGGACCGGGGAGCTGTTTTTT. Translated, this gives CASSLSLAGTGELFF.